A single sample is the source of the 10 T cell receptor beta chains below, sequenced in a study of blood T cell repertoires in COVID-19. Repertoires were generated with immunoSEQ multiplex PCR, while TCRdb's copy carries only in-frame clones and drops some. Here the sample spans roughly 250,000 clones, about 89% being singletons. Sequencing was carried out using peripheral blood. The source of these receptors is a young man with acute or convalescent COVID-19.

V is TRBV3-1 (or the pseudogene TRBV3-2) and J is TRBJ2-2; D is possibly TRBD2 (7 bases). Per germline, CDR1 LGHDT and CDR2 YNNKEL (reference sequence). There are 15 residues in the CDR3. V lost 4 bases, J lost 1 base, and 10 bases lay in between. DNA for the CDR3: TGTGCCAGCAGCCGGGGGGGACAGAACACCGGGGAGCTGTTTTTT. Protein product: CASSRGGQNTGELFF.

V is TRBV5-4 and J is TRBJ2-7; D perhaps matches TRBD2 (5 bases). Germline CDR1 is SGHNT and CDR2 is YYREEE (reference sequence). CDR3 length equals 13 residues. Trimming took off 5 bases at V and 3 bases at J, with 12 bases between the two ends. The CDR3 DNA follows: TGTGCCAGCAGGTCCTCCGGGAACTACGAGCAGTACTTC. Protein: CASRSSGNYEQYF.

As to this clone: Germline and junction disagree at one end, which may indicate a read error. This sequence joins TRBV28 and TRBJ1-1; maybe TRBD1 (5 bases). This CDR3 is 15 amino acids long. Germline CDR1 and CDR2: MDHEN and SYDVKM. The CDR3: CASSLWRQRNTEAFF. The DNA of the CDR3 is TGTGCCAGCAGTCTATGGAGACAGAGGAACACTGAAGCTTTCTTT.

This clone was observed a handful of times. The chain recombines TRBV27 with TRBJ2-7; D perhaps matches TRBD1 (6 bases). The CDR3 covers 16 residues. V was shortened by 5 bases and J by 2 bases, with 19 bases between the two germline ends. Germline loops: CDR1 MNHEY, CDR2 SMNVEV (reference sequence). CDR3 region: CASSPNQGSLTYEQYF. For the CDR3, the DNA is TGTGCCAGCAGTCCCAATCAGGGGTCGTTAACCTACGAGCAGTACTTC.

This chain connects TRBV7-2 to TRBJ1-3; TRBD1 matches 9 bases. V shed 5 bases, J shed 1 base, and the junction held 12 bases outside the gene matches. Germline CDR1 and CDR2: SGHTA and FQGNSA. The CDR3 is 18 residues long. The CDR3 spells CASSPGRDRVLSGNTIYF. In DNA form, the CDR3 reads TGTGCCAGCAGCCCTGGCCGGGACAGGGTATTGTCTGGAAACACCATATATTTT.

This chain uses TRBV9 with TRBJ2-2, with 8 bases matching TRBD2. CDR3 length: 15 amino acids. The J segment lost 5 bases and the V segment lost 6 bases, leaving 9 bases of the junction unmatched. CDR1 and CDR2 (germline): SGDLS, YYNGEE. In nucleotides, the CDR3 is TGTGCCAGCACCGCTTTAGCGGGGAAGACCGGGGAGCTGTTTTTT. Its protein is CASTALAGKTGELFF.

The chain couples TRBV6-6 to TRBJ2-5, with D possibly matching TRBD1 (6 bases). The CDR3 spans 11 residues. The V end was cut by 9 bases, the J end by 4 bases, with 9 bases between. Germline CDR1 is MNHNY and CDR2 is SVGAGI (reference sequence). CDR3 protein: CASGRGETQYF. The CDR3 DNA is TGTGCCAGTGGCAGGGGAGAGACCCAGTACTTC.

The V and J genes are TRBV28 and TRBJ2-7, with D hard to call. The CDR3 is 14 residues long. Trimming took off 5 bases at V and 3 bases at J, with 14 bases between the two ends. The germline CDR1 and CDR2 sequences are MDHEN and SYDVKM. The CDR3 DNA sequence: TGTGCCAGCAGTCCCCACAGCCTTTACTACGAGCAGTACTTC. This gives the protein CASSPHSLYYEQYF.

This sequence joins TRBV2 and TRBJ2-1, with 9 bases matching TRBD1. The CDR3 consists of 15 residues. J gave up 3 bases and V 4 bases, and 4 bases lay outside the gene matches. Germline assignment: CDR1 SNHLY and CDR2 FYNNEI. The CDR3 loop reads CASSGGQGYYNEQFF. DNA of the CDR3: TGTGCCAGCAGTGGAGGACAGGGGTACTACAATGAGCAGTTCTTC.

The chain recombines TRBV2 with TRBJ1-1, with D maybe TRBD1 (6 bases). Trimming took 10 bases from V and 1 from J, leaving 13 bases between them. The CDR3 covers 13 residues. Germline V CDR1 and CDR2: SNHLY, FYNNEI. CDR3 sequence (DNA): TGTGCCACCGCCGGACAGAGGAACACTGAAGCTTTCTTT. It yields the protein CATAGQRNTEAFF.